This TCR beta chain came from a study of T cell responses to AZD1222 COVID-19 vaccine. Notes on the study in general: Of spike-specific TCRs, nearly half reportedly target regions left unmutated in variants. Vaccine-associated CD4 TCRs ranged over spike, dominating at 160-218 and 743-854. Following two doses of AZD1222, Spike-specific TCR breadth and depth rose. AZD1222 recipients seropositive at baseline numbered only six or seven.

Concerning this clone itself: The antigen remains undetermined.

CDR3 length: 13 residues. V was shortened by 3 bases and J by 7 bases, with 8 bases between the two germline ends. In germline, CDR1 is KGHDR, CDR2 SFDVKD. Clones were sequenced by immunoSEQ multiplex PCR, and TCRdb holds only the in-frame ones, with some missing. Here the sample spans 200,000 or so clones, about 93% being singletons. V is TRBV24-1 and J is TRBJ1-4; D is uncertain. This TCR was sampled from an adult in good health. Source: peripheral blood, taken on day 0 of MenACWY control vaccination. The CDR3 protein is CATSDHGSEKLFF. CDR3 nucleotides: TGTGCCACCAGTGATCACGGGAGTGAAAAACTGTTTTTT.